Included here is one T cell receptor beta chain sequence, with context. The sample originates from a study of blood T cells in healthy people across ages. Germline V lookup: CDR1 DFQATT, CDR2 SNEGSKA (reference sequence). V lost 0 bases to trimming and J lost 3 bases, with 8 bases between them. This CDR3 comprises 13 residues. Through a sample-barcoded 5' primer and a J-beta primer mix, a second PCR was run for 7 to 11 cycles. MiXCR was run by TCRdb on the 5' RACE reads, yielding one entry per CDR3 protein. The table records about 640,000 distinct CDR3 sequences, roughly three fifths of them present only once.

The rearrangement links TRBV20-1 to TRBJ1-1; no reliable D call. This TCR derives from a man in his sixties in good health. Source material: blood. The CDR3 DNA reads TGCAGTGCTAGAGATCACAGTGACACTGAAGCTTTCTTT. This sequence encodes CSARDHSDTEAFF.